This TCR beta chain was observed in a study of T cell repertoires in cytomegalovirus infection. In the study overall: Matching HLA type and CMV infection were both indicated by public TCR beta signatures.

TCRdb reprocessed the reads with MiXCR, giving one entry per CDR3 protein. Counted here are 450,000 to 650,000 distinct CDR3 sequences, more than 20% occurring once; the ten biggest clones make up around 13%. V gave up 3 bases and J gave up 5 bases, with 11 bases separating them. The germline V gene encodes CDR1 ENHRY and CDR2 SYGVKD. This CDR3 comprises 14 residues. This clonotype has more than one count but fewer than ten. Its antigen is unidentified. Notes on the study in general: CMV carriers having the relevant HLA were flagged by cumulative public TCR beta family frequency. What dominated the ex vivo response were HLA-C-restricted CMV-specific TCR beta clonotypes.

The TCR sequence derives from a human donor in good health (CMV status not recorded). Some clones in this sample may be carry-over from other donors' samples. Sequencing was done on a sample of PBMCs. V is TRBV10-3 and J is TRBJ2-1; D remains ambiguous. CDR3 amino acids: CAISDSIMNNEQFF. DNA of the CDR3: TGTGCCATCAGTGACTCTATTATGAACAATGAGCAGTTCTTC.